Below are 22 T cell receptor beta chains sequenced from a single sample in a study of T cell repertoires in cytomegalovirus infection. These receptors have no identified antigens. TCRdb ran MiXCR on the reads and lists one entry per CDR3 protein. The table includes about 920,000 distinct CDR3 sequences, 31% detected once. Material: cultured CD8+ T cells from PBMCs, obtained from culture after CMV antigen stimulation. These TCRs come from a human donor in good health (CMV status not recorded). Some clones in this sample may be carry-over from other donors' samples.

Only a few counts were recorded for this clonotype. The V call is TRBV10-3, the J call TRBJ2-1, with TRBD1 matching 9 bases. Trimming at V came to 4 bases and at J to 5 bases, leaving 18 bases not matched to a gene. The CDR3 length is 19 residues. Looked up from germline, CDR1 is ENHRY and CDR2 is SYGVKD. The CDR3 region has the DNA TGTGCCATCAGTGGGAGGGGGACAGGGAGCGGCCTCGGTCACAATGAGCAGTTCTTC. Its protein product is CAISGRGTGSGLGHNEQFF.

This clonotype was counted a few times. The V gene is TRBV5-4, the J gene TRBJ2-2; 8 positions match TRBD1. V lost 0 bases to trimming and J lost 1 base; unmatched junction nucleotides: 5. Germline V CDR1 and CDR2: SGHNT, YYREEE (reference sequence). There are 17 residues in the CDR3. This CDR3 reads CASSLEMDRVNTGELFF. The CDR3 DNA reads TGTGCCAGCAGCTTGGAGATGGACAGGGTGAACACCGGGGAGCTGTTTTTT.

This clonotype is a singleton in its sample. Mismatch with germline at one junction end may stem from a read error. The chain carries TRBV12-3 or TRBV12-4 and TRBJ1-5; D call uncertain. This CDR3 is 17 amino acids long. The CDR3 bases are TGTGCCAGCAGTTTAGTTCGACCCCCCGACCCGGTTCAGCCCCAGAATTTT. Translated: CASSLVRPPDPVQPQNF.

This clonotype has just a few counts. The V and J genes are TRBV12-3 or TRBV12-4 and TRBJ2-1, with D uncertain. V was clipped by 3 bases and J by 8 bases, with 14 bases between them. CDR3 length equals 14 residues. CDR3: CASSFFRARDEQFF. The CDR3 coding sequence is TGTGCCAGCAGTTTTTTTCGAGCCCGGGATGAGCAGTTCTTC.

CDR3 nucleotides: TGTGCCAGCAGCTTAGCGCGGGACAGGCCCGGCACTGAAGCTTTCTTT. Protein product: CASSLARDRPGTEAFF. The J gene is TRBJ1-1, the V gene TRBV7-9; 8 bases are shared with TRBD1. Germline CDR1 is SEHNR and CDR2 is FQNEAQ (reference sequence). J gave up 4 bases and V 0 bases, and 7 bases lay outside the gene matches. The CDR3 contains 16 residues.

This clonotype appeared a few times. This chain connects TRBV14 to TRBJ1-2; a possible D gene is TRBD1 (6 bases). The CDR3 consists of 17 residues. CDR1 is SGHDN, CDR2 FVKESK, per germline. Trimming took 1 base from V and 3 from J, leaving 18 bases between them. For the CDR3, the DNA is TGTGCCAGCAGCCAAGCGGGCAGGGGCCTAAATTACTATGGCTACACCTTC. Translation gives CASSQAGRGLNYYGYTF. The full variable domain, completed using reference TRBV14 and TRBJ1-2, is EAGVTQFPSHSVIEKGQTVTLRCDPISGHDNLYWYRRVMGKEIKFLLHFVKESKQDESGMPNNRFLAERTGGTYSTLKVQPAELEDSGVYFCASSQAGRGLNYYGYTFGSGTRLTVV.

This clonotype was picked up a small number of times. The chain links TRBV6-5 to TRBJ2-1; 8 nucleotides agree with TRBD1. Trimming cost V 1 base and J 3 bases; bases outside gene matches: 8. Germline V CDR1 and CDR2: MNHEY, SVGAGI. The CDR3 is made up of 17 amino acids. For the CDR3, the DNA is TGTGCCAGCAGTTACTTCTCGACAGGGGCGATCTACAATGAGCAGTTCTTC. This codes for CASSYFSTGAIYNEQFF.

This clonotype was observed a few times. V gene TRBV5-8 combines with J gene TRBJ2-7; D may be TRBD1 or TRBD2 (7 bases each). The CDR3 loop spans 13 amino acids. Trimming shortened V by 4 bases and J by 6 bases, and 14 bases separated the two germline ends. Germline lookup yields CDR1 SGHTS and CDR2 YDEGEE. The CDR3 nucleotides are TGTGCCAGCAGCCCCAGGGGGAGGGGCGAGCAGTACTTC. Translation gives CASSPRGRGEQYF.

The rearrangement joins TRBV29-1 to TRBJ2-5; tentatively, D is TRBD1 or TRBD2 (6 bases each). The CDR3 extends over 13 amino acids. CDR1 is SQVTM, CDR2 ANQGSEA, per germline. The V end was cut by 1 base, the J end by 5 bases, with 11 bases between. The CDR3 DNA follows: TGCAGCGTTGAAGGGGGGGCTCCCGAGACCCAGTACTTC. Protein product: CSVEGGAPETQYF.

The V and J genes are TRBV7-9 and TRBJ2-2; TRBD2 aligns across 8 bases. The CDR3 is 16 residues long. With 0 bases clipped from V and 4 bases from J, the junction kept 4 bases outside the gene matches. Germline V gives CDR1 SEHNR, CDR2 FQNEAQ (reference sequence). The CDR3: CASSLARGGPTGELFF. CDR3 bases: TGTGCCAGCAGCTTAGCCCGCGGGGGGCCCACCGGGGAGCTGTTTTTT.

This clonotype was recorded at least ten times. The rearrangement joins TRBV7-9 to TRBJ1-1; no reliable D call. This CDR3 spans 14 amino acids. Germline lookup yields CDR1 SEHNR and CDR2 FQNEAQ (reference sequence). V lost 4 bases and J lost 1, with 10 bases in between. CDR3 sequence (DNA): TGTGCCAGCAGCTCTTTTGGCGGGAACACTGAAGCTTTCTTT. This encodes CASSSFGGNTEAFF.

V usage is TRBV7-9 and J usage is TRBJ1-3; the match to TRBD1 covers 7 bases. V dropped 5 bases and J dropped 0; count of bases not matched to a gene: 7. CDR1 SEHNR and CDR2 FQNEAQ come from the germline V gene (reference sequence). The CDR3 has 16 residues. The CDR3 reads CASSPLQGYSGNTIYF. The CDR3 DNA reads TGTGCCAGCAGCCCCTTACAGGGGTACTCTGGAAACACCATATATTTT. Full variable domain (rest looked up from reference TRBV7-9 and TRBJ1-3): DTGVSQNPRHKITKRGQNVTFRCDPISEHNRLYWYRQTLGQGPEFLTYFQNEAQLEKSRLLSDRFSAERPKGSFSTLEIQRTEQGDSAMYLCASSPLQGYSGNTIYFGEGSWLTVV.

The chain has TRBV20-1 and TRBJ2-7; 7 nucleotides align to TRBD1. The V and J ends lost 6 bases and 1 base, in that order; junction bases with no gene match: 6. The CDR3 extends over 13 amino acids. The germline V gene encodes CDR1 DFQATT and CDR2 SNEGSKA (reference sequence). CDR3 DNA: TGCAGTGCGAGGGGACAGATATCCTACGAGCAGTACTTC. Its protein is CSARGQISYEQYF.

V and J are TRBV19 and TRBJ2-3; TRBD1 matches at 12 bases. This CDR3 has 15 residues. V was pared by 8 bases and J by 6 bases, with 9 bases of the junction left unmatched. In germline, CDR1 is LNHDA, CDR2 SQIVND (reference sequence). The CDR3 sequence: CASQPGTGGLDTQYF. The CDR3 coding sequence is TGTGCCAGTCAACCCGGGACAGGGGGCTTGGATACGCAGTATTTT.

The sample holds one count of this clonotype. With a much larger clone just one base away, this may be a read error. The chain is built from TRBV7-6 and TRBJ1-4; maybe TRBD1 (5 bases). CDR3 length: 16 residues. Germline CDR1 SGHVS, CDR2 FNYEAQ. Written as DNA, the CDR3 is TGTGCCAGCAGCATAGCCGCGGGGGAGGATGGTGAAAAACTGTTTTTT. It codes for CASSIAAGEDGEKLFF.

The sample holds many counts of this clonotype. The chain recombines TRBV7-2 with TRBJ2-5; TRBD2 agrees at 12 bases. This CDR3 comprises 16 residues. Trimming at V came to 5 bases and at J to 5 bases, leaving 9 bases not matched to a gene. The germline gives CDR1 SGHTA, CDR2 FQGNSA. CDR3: CASSDIRTSGAETQYF. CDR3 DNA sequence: TGTGCCAGCAGCGACATTCGGACTAGCGGGGCGGAGACCCAGTACTTC. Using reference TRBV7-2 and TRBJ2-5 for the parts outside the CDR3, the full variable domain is GAGVSQSPSNKVTEKGKDVELRCDPISGHTALYWYRQSLGQGLEFLIYFQGNSAPDKSGLPSDRFSAERTGGSVSTLTIQRTQQEDSAVYLCASSDIRTSGAETQYFGPGTRLLVL.

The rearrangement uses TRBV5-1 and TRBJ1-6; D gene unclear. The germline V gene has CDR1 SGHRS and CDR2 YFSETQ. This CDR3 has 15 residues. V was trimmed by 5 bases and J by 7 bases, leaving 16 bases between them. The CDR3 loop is CASSFNGPENSPLHF. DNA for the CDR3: TGCGCCAGCAGTTTCAACGGACCGGAAAATTCACCCCTCCACTTT.

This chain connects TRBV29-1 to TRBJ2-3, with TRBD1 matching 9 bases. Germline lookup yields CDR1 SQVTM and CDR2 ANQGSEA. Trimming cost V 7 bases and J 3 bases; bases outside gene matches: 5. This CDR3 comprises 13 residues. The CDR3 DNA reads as TGCAGCGGCACAGGGGGCAGGACAGATACGCAGTATTTT. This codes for CSGTGGRTDTQYF.

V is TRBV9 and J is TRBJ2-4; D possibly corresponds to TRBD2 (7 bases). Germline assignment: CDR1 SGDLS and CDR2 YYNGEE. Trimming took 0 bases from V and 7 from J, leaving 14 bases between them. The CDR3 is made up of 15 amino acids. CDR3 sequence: CASSVGEGVHNIQYF. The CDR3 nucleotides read TGTGCCAGCAGCGTAGGGGAGGGGGTCCATAACATTCAGTACTTC.

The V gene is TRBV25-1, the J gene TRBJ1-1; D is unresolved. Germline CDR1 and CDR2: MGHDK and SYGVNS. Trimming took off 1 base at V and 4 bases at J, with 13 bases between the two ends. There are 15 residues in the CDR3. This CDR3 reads CASSESGQGVTEAFF. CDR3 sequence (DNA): TGTGCCAGCAGTGAATCCGGGCAAGGAGTCACTGAAGCTTTCTTT.

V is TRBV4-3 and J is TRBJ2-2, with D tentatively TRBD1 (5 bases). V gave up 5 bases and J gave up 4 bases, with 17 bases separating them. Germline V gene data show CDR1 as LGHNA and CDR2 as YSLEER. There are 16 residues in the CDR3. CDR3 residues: CASSSRSTQGTGELFF. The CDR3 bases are TGCGCCAGCAGCAGCCGTTCAACCCAGGGCACCGGGGAGCTGTTTTTT.

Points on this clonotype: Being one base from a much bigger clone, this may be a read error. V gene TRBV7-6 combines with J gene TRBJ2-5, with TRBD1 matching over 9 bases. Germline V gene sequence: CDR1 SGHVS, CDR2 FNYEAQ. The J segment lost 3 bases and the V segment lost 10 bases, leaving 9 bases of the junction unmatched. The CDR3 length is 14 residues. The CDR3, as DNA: TGTGCCAACAGACGGACAGGGGATGAAGAGACCCAGTACTTC. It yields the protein CANRRTGDEETQYF.